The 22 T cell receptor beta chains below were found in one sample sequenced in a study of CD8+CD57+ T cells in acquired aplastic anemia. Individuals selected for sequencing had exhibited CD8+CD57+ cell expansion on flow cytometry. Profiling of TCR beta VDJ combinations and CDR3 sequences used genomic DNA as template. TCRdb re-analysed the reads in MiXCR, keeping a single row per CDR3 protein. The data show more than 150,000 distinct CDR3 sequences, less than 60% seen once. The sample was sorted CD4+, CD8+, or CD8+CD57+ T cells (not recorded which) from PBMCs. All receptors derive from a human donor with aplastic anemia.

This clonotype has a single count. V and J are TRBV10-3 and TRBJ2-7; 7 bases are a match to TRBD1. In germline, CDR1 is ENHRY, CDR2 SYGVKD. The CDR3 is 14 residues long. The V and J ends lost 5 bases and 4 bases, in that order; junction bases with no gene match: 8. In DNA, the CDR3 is TGTGCCATCAGTTACAGGGGTACCGGATACGAGCAGTACTTC. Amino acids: CAISYRGTGYEQYF.

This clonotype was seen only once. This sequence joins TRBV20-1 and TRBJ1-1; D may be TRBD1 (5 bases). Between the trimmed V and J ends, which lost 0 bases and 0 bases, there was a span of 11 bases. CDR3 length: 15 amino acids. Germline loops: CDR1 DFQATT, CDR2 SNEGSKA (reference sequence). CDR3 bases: TGCAGTGCTAGAGATATCGGGGCCATGAACACTGAAGCTTTCTTT. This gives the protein CSARDIGAMNTEAFF.

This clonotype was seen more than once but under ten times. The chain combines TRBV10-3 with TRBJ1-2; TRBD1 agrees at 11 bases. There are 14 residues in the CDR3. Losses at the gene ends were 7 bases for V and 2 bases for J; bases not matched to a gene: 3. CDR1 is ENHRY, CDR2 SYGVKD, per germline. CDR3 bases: TGTGCCATCAACCGGGACAGGGGGAACTATGGCTACACCTTC. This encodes CAINRDRGNYGYTF.

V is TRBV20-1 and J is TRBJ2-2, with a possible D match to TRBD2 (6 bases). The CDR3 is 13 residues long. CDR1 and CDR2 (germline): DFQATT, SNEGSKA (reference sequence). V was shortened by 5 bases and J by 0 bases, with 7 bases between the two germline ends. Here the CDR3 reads CSAGTANTGELFF. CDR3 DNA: TGCAGTGCTGGGACTGCGAACACCGGGGAGCTGTTTTTT.

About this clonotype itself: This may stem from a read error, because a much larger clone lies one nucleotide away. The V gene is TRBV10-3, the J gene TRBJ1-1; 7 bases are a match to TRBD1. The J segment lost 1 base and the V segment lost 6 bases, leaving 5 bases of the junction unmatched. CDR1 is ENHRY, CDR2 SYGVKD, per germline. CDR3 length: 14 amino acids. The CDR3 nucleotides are TGTGCCATCAGCCCGGGACAGACGAACACTGAAGCTTTCTTT. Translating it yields CAISPGQTNTEAFF.

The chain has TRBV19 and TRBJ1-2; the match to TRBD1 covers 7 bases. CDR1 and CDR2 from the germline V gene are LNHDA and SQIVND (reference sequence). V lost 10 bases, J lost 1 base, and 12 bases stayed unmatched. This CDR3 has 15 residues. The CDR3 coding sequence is TGTGCCAAGTTAGGGGAGGACAGGCTTAACTATGGCTACACCTTC. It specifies CAKLGEDRLNYGYTF.

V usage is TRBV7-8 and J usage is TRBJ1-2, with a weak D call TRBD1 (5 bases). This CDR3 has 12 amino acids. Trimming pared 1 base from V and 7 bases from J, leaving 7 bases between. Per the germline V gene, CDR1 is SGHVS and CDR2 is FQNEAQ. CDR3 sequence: CASSLDQGGYTF. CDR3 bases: TGTGCCAGCAGCTTAGACCAGGGTGGCTACACCTTC.

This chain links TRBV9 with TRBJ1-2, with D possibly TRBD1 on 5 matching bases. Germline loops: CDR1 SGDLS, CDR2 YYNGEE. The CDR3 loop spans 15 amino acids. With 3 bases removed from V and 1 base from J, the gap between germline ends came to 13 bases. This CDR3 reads CASSARTSDNYGYTF. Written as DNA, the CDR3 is TGTGCCAGCAGCGCCAGGACATCTGATAACTATGGCTACACCTTC.

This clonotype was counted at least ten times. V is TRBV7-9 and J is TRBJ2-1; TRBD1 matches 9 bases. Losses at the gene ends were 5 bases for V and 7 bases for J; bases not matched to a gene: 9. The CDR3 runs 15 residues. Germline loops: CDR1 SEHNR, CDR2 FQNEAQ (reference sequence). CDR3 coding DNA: TGTGCCAGCAGCCGAGGGACAGGGACGAATAATGAGCAGTTCTTC. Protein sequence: CASSRGTGTNNEQFF. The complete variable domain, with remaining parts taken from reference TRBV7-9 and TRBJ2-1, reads DTGVSQNPRHKITKRGQNVTFRCDPISEHNRLYWYRQTLGQGPEFLTYFQNEAQLEKSRLLSDRFSAERPKGSFSTLEIQRTEQGDSAMYLCASSRGTGTNNEQFFGPGTRLTVL.

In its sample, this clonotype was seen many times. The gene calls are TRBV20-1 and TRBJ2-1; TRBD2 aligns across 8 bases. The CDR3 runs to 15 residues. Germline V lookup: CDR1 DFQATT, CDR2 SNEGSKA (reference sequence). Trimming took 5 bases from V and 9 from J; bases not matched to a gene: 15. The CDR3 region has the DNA TGCAGTGCTTTCCCCCCGGGACTAGTTGATCCTGAGCAGTTCTTC. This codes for CSAFPPGLVDPEQFF.

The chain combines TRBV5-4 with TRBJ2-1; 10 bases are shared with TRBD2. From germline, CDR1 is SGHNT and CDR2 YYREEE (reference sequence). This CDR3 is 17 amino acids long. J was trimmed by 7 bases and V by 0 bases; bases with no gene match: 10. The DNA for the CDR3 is TGTGCCAGCAGCTTGGTCCTAGCGGGAGTTCTTGGGAATGAGCAGTTCTTC. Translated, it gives CASSLVLAGVLGNEQFF.

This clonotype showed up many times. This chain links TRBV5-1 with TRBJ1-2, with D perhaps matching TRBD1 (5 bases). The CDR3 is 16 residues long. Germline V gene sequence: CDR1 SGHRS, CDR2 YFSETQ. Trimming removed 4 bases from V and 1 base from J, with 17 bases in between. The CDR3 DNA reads TGCGCCAGCAGCGCACCAACCGGGACCGGTAACTATGGCTACACCTTC. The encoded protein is CASSAPTGTGNYGYTF.

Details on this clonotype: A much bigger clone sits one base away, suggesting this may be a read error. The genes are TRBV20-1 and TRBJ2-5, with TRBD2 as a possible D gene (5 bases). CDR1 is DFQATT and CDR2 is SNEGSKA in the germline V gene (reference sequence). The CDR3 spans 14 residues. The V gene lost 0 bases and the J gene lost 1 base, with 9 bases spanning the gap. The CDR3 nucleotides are TGCAGTGCTAGAGATCTGGGAGTCCAAGAGACCCAGTACTTC. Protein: CSARDLGVQETQYF.

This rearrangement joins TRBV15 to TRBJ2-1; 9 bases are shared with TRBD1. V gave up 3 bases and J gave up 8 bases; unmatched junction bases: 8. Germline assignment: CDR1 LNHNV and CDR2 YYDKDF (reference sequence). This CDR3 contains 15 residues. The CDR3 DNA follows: TGTGCCACCAGCAGCCGGGACAGGGAGAGCGATGAGCAGTTCTTC. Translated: CATSSRDRESDEQFF.

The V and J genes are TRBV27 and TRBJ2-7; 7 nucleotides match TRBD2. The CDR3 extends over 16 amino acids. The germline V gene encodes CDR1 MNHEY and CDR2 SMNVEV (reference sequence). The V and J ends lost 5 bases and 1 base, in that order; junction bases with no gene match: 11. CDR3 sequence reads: CASSLSRGRVSYEQYF. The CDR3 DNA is TGTGCCAGCAGTCTTTCGCGGGGGAGGGTATCCTACGAGCAGTACTTC.

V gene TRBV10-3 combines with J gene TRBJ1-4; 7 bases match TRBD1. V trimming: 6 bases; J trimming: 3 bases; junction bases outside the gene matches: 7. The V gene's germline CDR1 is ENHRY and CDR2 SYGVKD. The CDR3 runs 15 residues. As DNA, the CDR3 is TGTGCCATCAGCTACTCCGGGACAGCTAATGAAAAACTGTTTTTT. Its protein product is CAISYSGTANEKLFF.

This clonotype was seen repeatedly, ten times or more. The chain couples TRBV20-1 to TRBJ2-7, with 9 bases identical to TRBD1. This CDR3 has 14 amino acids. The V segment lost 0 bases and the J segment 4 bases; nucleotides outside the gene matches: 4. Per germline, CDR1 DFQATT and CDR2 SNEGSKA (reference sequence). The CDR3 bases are TGCAGTGCTAGAGATCTCGGGACAGGGTACGAGCAGTACTTC. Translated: CSARDLGTGYEQYF.

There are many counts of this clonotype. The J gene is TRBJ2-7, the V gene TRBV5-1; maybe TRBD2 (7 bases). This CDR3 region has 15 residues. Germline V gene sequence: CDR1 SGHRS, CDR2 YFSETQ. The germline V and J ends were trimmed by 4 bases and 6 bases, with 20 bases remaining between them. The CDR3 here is CASSHARGRGGEQYF. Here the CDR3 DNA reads TGCGCCAGCAGCCACGCTAGAGGGAGGGGGGGCGAGCAGTACTTC.

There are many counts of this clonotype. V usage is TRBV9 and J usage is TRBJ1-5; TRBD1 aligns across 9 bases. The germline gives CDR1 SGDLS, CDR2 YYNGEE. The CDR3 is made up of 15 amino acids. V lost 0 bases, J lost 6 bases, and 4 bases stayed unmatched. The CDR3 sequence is CASSVARDRAQPQHF. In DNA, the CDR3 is TGTGCCAGCAGCGTAGCTAGGGACAGGGCTCAGCCCCAGCATTTT.

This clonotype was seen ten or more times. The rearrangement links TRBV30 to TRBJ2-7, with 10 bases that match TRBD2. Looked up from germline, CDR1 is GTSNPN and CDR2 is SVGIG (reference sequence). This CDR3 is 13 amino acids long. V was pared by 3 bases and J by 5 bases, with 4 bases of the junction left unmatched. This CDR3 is CAWRPSGSDEQYF. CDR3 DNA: TGTGCCTGGAGGCCTAGCGGGAGCGACGAGCAGTACTTC. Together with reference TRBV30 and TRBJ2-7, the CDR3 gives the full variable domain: SQTIHQWPATLVQPVGSPLSLECTVEGTSNPNLYWYRQAAGRGLQLLFYSVGIGQISSEVPQNLSASRPQDRQFILSSKKLLLSDSGFYLCAWRPSGSDEQYFGPGTRLTVT.

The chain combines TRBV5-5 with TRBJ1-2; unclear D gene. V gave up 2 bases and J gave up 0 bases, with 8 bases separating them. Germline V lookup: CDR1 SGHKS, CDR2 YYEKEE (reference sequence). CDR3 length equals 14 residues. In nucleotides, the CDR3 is TGTGCCAGCAGCTTTGATCCCTCTAACTATGGCTACACCTTC. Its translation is CASSFDPSNYGYTF.

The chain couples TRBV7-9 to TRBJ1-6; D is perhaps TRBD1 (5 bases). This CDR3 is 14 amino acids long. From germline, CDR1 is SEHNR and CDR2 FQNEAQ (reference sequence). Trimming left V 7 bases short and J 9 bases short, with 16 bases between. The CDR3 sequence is CASNGDVASSPLHF. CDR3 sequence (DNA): TGTGCCAGCAACGGGGACGTGGCGAGTTCACCCCTCCACTTT.